The 18 T cell receptor beta chains given below trace back to one sample, sequenced in a study of T cells in Graves' hyperthyroidism and ophthalmopathy. Authors of the study amplified TCR beta CDR3 regions from RNA transcripts. HTBI primers were the set used in a first-round RT-PCR of the TCR CDR3. TCRdb reprocessed the multiplex PCR reads via MiXCR and lists one record per CDR3 protein. Here the sample spans under 550,000 distinct CDR3 sequences, roughly 13% being singletons. Sequenced input: blood. The receptors stem from a woman aged 18-29 years with Graves' hyperthyroidism.

This clonotype occurred many times. V and J are TRBV7-2 and TRBJ1-1; D is unclear. Germline values: CDR1 SGHTA, CDR2 FQGNSA. With 5 bases removed from V and 5 bases from J, the gap between germline ends came to 12 bases. This CDR3 spans 13 amino acids. As DNA, the CDR3 is TGTGCCAGCAGCCCATATACGGGGACTGAAGCTTTCTTT. This sequence encodes CASSPYTGTEAFF.

This clonotype was counted at least ten times. The chain couples TRBV20-1 to TRBJ1-5; 7 bases are a match to TRBD1. V lost 2 bases to trimming and J lost 4 bases; unmatched junction nucleotides: 2. Germline assignment: CDR1 DFQATT and CDR2 SNEGSKA (reference sequence). The CDR3 runs 13 residues. For the CDR3, the DNA is TGCAGTGCTAGACAGGGGGTAAATCAGCCCCAGCATTTT. It codes for CSARQGVNQPQHF.

This sequence joins TRBV28 and TRBJ1-1; TRBD1 matches at 7 bases. The CDR3 has 15 residues. Germline values: CDR1 MDHEN, CDR2 SYDVKM. V dropped 5 bases and J dropped 3; count of bases not matched to a gene: 9. The CDR3 region has the DNA TGTGCCAGCAGTCCAACCGGGACAGACTACACTGAAGCTTTCTTT. Protein product: CASSPTGTDYTEAFF.

As concerns this clonotype: A read error may explain this, as a much larger clone is one base away. The chain carries TRBV11-2 and TRBJ2-1; 10 bases agree with TRBD2. The CDR3 consists of 15 residues. After removal of 5 bases from V and 5 bases from J, the junction contained 6 bases not matched to a gene. CDR1 and CDR2 from the germline V gene are SGHAT and FQNNGV. The CDR3 loop reads CASSNLAGEDNEQFF. The CDR3, as DNA: TGTGCCAGCAGCAACCTAGCGGGAGAAGACAATGAGCAGTTCTTC.

This clonotype was picked up many times. The genes are TRBV5-8 and TRBJ2-7; no reliable D call. Per the germline V gene, CDR1 is SGHTS and CDR2 is YDEGEE. The germline V and J ends were trimmed by 2 bases and 7 bases, with 10 bases remaining between them. This CDR3 has 12 amino acids. The CDR3 region is CASSFGMGEQYF. The CDR3 region has the DNA TGTGCCAGCAGCTTCGGAATGGGAGAGCAGTACTTC.

This clonotype was counted ten times or more. The rearrangement links TRBV7-8 to TRBJ2-7; no clear D. The CDR3 covers 14 residues. CDR1 and CDR2 (germline): SGHVS, FQNEAQ. V was pared by 0 bases and J by 2 bases, with 8 bases between. CDR3 bases: TGTGCCAGCAGCTTAGCGCGTGTTACCTACGAGCAGTACTTC. Its translation is CASSLARVTYEQYF.

This clonotype showed up just a few times. The chain combines TRBV6-1 with TRBJ2-2; 14 bases are a match to TRBD2. This CDR3 is built from 16 residues. Per germline, CDR1 MNHNS and CDR2 SASEGT. Unmatched junction bases numbered 6, after V lost 6 bases and J lost 6 bases. CDR3 sequence: CASSFGLAGGPGELFF. CDR3 nucleotides: TGTGCCAGCAGCTTTGGACTAGCGGGAGGTCCCGGGGAGCTGTTTTTT.

In regard to this clonotype: At one boundary the junction diverges from the germline segment, which might be a read error. The chain couples TRBV7-9 to TRBJ1-1, with D uncertain. The germline V gene encodes CDR1 SEHNR and CDR2 FQNEAQ (reference sequence). The CDR3 is made up of 13 amino acids. The CDR3 sequence: CASSLSVNAEAFF. The CDR3 DNA follows: TGTGCCAGCAGCTTAAGCGTGAACGCTGAAGCTTTCTTT.

This clonotype has a count of ten or more. J is TRBJ2-1 and V is TRBV28; TRBD2 agrees at 10 bases. The J segment lost 4 bases and the V segment lost 6 bases, leaving 6 bases of the junction unmatched. Germline CDR1 MDHEN, CDR2 SYDVKM. The CDR3 sequence is 15 residues long. The CDR3 loop reads CASSLSGRRYNEQFF. The CDR3 DNA follows: TGTGCCAGCAGCCTTAGCGGGAGGCGATACAATGAGCAGTTCTTC.

Many counts were recorded for this clonotype. This chain connects TRBV30 to TRBJ1-5; D perhaps matches TRBD1 (6 bases). Germline V gene sequence: CDR1 GTSNPN, CDR2 SVGIG (reference sequence). The V and J ends lost 5 bases and 1 base respectively, with 9 bases between them. CDR3 size: 13 residues. CDR3 sequence: CAWATGSNQPQHF. CDR3 nucleotides: TGTGCCTGGGCTACAGGGAGCAATCAGCCCCAGCATTTT.

This clonotype was found many times. This chain uses TRBV12-5 with TRBJ2-1; 7 nucleotides agree with TRBD2. Unmatched junction bases numbered 19, after V lost 0 bases and J lost 8 bases. The CDR3 runs to 19 residues. CDR1 and CDR2 from the germline V gene are LGHNT and FRNRAP. Written as DNA, the CDR3 is TGTGCTAGTGGTTTGGTCCTCAGACACGGGACTATTTTTTGGGATGAGCAGTTCTTC. Its protein product is CASGLVLRHGTIFWDEQFF.

The gene calls are TRBV4-3 and TRBJ1-4; 8 bases map to TRBD1. The CDR3 is 17 amino acids. V lost 4 bases, J lost 4 bases, and 11 bases stayed unmatched. CDR1 and CDR2 from the germline V gene are LGHNA and YSLEER. The CDR3 spells CASSPKPTGEDNEKLFF. CDR3 sequence (DNA): TGCGCCAGCAGCCCGAAACCGACAGGGGAGGATAATGAAAAACTGTTTTTT.

This clonotype was detected many times. J is TRBJ2-4 and V is TRBV28; tentatively, D is TRBD2 (6 bases). This CDR3 comprises 15 residues. V lost 4 bases, J lost 6 bases, and 16 bases lay in between. Looked up from germline, CDR1 is MDHEN and CDR2 is SYDVKM. Here the CDR3 DNA reads TGTGCCAGCAGTTCCTCTGGTCAAGCGGGAAACATTCAGTACTTC. As protein: CASSSSGQAGNIQYF.

This clonotype was observed at least ten times. The CDR3 is CASNGQGADEQYF. The CDR3 coding sequence is TGTGCCAGCAACGGACAGGGGGCCGACGAGCAGTACTTC. J is TRBJ2-7 and V is TRBV11-2; 11 nucleotides align to TRBD1. Trimming at V came to 7 bases and at J to 5 bases, leaving 4 bases not matched to a gene. This CDR3 spans 13 amino acids. From germline, CDR1 is SGHAT and CDR2 FQNNGV.

The gene calls are TRBV29-1 and TRBJ2-3; TRBD1 matches at 8 bases. V lost 6 bases and J lost 3; bases outside the gene matches: 8. The germline V gene encodes CDR1 SQVTM and CDR2 ANQGSEA. The CDR3 has 14 amino acids. DNA for the CDR3: TGCAGCGTCGGGGGCAGGGGGCTGACAGATACGCAGTATTTT. This encodes CSVGGRGLTDTQYF.

Ten or more counts support this clonotype. The chain employs TRBV10-2 and TRBJ1-5; D not certain. The CDR3 runs 14 residues. Germline assignment: CDR1 WSHSY and CDR2 SAAADI. The V and J ends lost 8 bases and 6 bases respectively, with 17 bases between them. The CDR3: CASGEIDTGQPQHF. The CDR3 DNA reads TGCGCCAGCGGGGAGATTGACACCGGTCAGCCCCAGCATTTT.

This clonotype has a count of ten or more. The chain couples TRBV2 to TRBJ2-3; D might be TRBD1 or TRBD2, each matching 5 bases. CDR3 length: 19 amino acids. The V end lost 3 bases, the J end lost 6 bases, and 28 bases lay between the germline ends. Germline V gives CDR1 SNHLY, CDR2 FYNNEI. The CDR3 sequence: CASSDPGFEGPTDGDTQYF. CDR3 DNA: TGTGCCAGCAGTGATCCGGGTTTTGAGGGACCGACGGACGGCGATACGCAGTATTTT.

This clonotype was counted at least ten times. In DNA form, the CDR3 reads TGTGCCAGCAGTCAACAGGGAGACGGCAATCAGCCCCAGCATTTT. This sequence encodes CASSQQGDGNQPQHF. The chain employs TRBV6-2 or TRBV6-3 and TRBJ1-5, with a possible D match to TRBD1 (6 bases). Germline V gives CDR1 MNHEY, CDR2 SVGEGT. The CDR3 totals 15 residues. Trimming removed 5 bases at V and 2 bases at J, with 13 bases between.